These 24 T cell receptor beta chains were sequenced from one sample in a study of shared clonotypes between healthy human individuals. TCRdb's copy holds only in-frame clones and misses some; the assay was immunoSEQ multiplex PCR. The table includes hundreds of thousands of clones, roughly 94% detected once. Terminally differentiated effector memory CD45RA+ cells were left out of the naive CD8 fraction, which was CD45RO-negative and positively selected for CCR7. The source material was naive CD8+ T cells sorted from blood. The receptors originated from a man younger than 45 in good health.

This clone has more than one count but fewer than ten. The V call is TRBV5-1, the J call TRBJ1-2, with 7 bases identical to TRBD1. The CDR3 is made up of 14 amino acids. Germline V gene lookup returns CDR1 SGHRS and CDR2 YFSETQ. With 5 bases clipped from V and 3 bases from J, the junction kept 7 bases outside the gene matches. The CDR3 spells CASSSPGQDYGYTF. The CDR3 nucleotides are TGCGCCAGCAGTTCGCCTGGACAGGACTATGGCTACACCTTC. The variable domain in full, with the rest retrieved from reference TRBV5-1 and TRBJ1-2, is KAGVTQTPRYLIKTRGQQVTLSCSPISGHRSVSWYQQTPGQGLQFLFEYFSETQRNKGNFPGRFSGRQFSNSRSEMNVSTLELGDSALYLCASSSPGQDYGYTFGSGTRLTVV.

This clone was counted once. The rearrangement links TRBV7-9 to TRBJ2-1; 10 positions agree with TRBD2. Losses at the gene ends were 2 bases for V and 2 bases for J; bases not matched to a gene: 9. The CDR3 covers 18 residues. Germline lookup yields CDR1 SEHNR and CDR2 FQNEAQ (reference sequence). CDR3 DNA: TGTGCCAGCAGCTTAATAAGACTAGCGGGTTCCGCCTACAATGAGCAGTTCTTC. Translation: CASSLIRLAGSAYNEQFF.

This chain uses TRBV9 with TRBJ1-1; no firm D call. With 2 bases removed from V and 1 base from J, the gap between germline ends came to 9 bases. CDR3 length equals 14 residues. CDR1 is SGDLS and CDR2 is YYNGEE in the germline V gene. CDR3 protein: CASSVRASNTEAFF. CDR3 coding DNA: TGTGCCAGCAGCGTTCGGGCGTCGAACACTGAAGCTTTCTTT.

The V call is TRBV12-5, the J call TRBJ1-5; perhaps TRBD1 as D (6 bases). The CDR3 runs to 14 residues. Germline values: CDR1 LGHNT, CDR2 FRNRAP. Trimming shortened V by 8 bases and J by 7 bases, and 18 bases separated the two germline ends. The CDR3 coding sequence is TGTGCTAGTACCCGGGGGGGGCTGCGACAGCCCCAGCATTTT. This sequence encodes CASTRGGLRQPQHF. The full variable domain, rest sourced from reference TRBV12-5 and TRBJ1-5, is DARVTQTPRHKVTEMGQEVTMRCQPILGHNTVFWYRQTMMQGLELLAYFRNRAPLDDSGMPKDRFSAEMPDATLATLKIQPSEPRDSAVYFCASTRGGLRQPQHFGDGTRLSIL.

V gene TRBV15 combines with J gene TRBJ2-6; no clear D. Germline lookup yields CDR1 LNHNV and CDR2 YYDKDF (reference sequence). The CDR3 is made up of 16 amino acids. Trimming took 0 bases from V and 0 from J, leaving 6 bases between them. CDR3 protein: CATSRDLGSGANVLTF. CDR3 sequence (DNA): TGTGCCACCAGCAGAGATTTGGGCTCTGGGGCCAACGTCCTGACTTTC.

V gene TRBV19 combines with J gene TRBJ2-5; D is perhaps TRBD1 or TRBD2 (5 bases each). The length of the CDR3 is 14 residues. Germline V gene sequence: CDR1 LNHDA, CDR2 SQIVND (reference sequence). Trimming stripped 0 bases from V and 11 bases from J, with 16 bases between. In DNA, the CDR3 is TGTGCCAGTAGTATAGAAGGTGGGGTCAGGGAGCAGTACTTC. It translates to CASSIEGGVREQYF.

The chain is built from TRBV28 and TRBJ2-3; TRBD1 matches 8 bases. V trimming: 5 bases; J trimming: 3 bases; junction bases outside the gene matches: 13. CDR1 and CDR2 (germline): MDHEN, SYDVKM. The CDR3 totals 17 residues. The CDR3 here is CASSPRTTGAVTDTQYF. The CDR3 DNA sequence: TGTGCCAGCAGTCCTCGGACGACAGGGGCAGTAACAGATACGCAGTATTTT.

In its sample, this clone was seen a few times. The chain has TRBV7-8 and TRBJ1-2; the D is unclear. The CDR3 loop spans 12 amino acids. Germline V gives CDR1 SGHVS, CDR2 FQNEAQ. Trimming took off 5 bases at V and 5 bases at J, with 9 bases between the two ends. As DNA, the CDR3 is TGTGCCAGCAGCAGAGGGATTTATGGCTACACCTTC. Protein product: CASSRGIYGYTF.

The chain joins TRBV15 to TRBJ1-5; no clear D. Germline CDR1 is LNHNV and CDR2 is YYDKDF (reference sequence). V gave up 0 bases and J gave up 9 bases, with 6 bases separating them. The CDR3 consists of 12 residues. CDR3 protein: CATSRDGWPQHF. The CDR3 DNA reads as TGTGCCACCAGCAGAGATGGTTGGCCCCAGCATTTT.

Only one count was recorded for this clone. The gene calls are TRBV5-4 and TRBJ2-7, with 7 bases fitting TRBD2. This CDR3 is built from 17 residues. Germline V gives CDR1 SGHNT, CDR2 YYREEE (reference sequence). V trimming: 0 bases; J trimming: 0 bases; junction bases outside the gene matches: 9. The CDR3 nucleotides read TGTGCCAGCAGCTTGGCCCGGGGGGAAAACACCTCCTACGAGCAGTACTTC. It encodes CASSLARGENTSYEQYF.

The rearrangement links TRBV28 to TRBJ1-2; D possibly corresponds to TRBD1 (5 bases). The CDR3 runs 13 residues. V gave up 5 bases and J gave up 5 bases, with 12 bases separating them. Per germline, CDR1 MDHEN and CDR2 SYDVKM. The CDR3 reads CASSPLGHYGYTF. Here the CDR3 DNA reads TGTGCCAGCAGTCCCCTAGGACATTATGGCTACACCTTC.

The rearrangement joins TRBV10-2 to TRBJ1-1; a weak D match, TRBD1 (5 bases). Trimming left V 0 bases short and J 11 bases short, with 13 bases between. The CDR3 totals 13 residues. The germline CDR1 and CDR2 sequences are WSHSY and SAAADI. The CDR3 loop reads CASSESQKGSAFF. The CDR3 coding sequence is TGCGCCAGCAGTGAGTCCCAGAAGGGGAGTGCTTTCTTT.

The J gene is TRBJ1-1, the V gene TRBV4-1, with D tentatively TRBD1 (6 bases). Trimming stripped 0 bases from V and 11 bases from J, with 13 bases between. CDR3 length equals 13 residues. Germline CDR1 reads MGHRA; CDR2 reads YSYEKL. In DNA, the CDR3 is TGCGCCAGCAGCCAAGATCCTGGACAGTTTGCTTTCTTT. Translation gives CASSQDPGQFAFF.

The chain combines TRBV10-1 with TRBJ2-1; tentative D call: TRBD2 (6 bases). Deletions cut 3 bases from V and 11 bases from J, with 14 bases between. Germline assignment: CDR1 WNHNN and CDR2 SYGVQD (reference sequence). The CDR3 length is 13 residues. This CDR3 reads CASSDSPGSQQFF. CDR3 nucleotide sequence: TGCGCCAGCAGTGACTCCCCCGGGAGCCAGCAGTTCTTC.

This chain uses TRBV4-1 with TRBJ2-7; maybe TRBD2 (5 bases). The CDR3 is 14 residues long. Trimming removed 0 bases at V and 2 bases at J, with 8 bases between. Germline V gene data show CDR1 as MGHRA and CDR2 as YSYEKL. The CDR3 sequence is CASSQDGMTYEQYF. The CDR3 nucleotides read TGCGCCAGCAGCCAAGACGGGATGACCTACGAGCAGTACTTC.

This chain connects TRBV25-1 to TRBJ2-5; 8 positions match TRBD2. V lost 5 bases and J lost 4; bases outside the gene matches: 6. The CDR3 length is 14 residues. Germline lookup yields CDR1 MGHDK and CDR2 SYGVNS. The CDR3 loop reads CASSMTSEVETQYF. In nucleotides, the CDR3 is TGTGCCAGCAGTATGACTAGCGAGGTAGAGACCCAGTACTTC.

This rearrangement joins TRBV18 to TRBJ2-2, with TRBD1 identical over 9 bases. CDR1 is KGHSH, CDR2 LQKENI, per germline. The CDR3 is made up of 18 amino acids. V shed 3 bases, J shed 3 bases, and the junction held 11 bases outside the gene matches. The CDR3 sequence is CASSPRPGTGFDTGELFF. The CDR3 bases are TGTGCCAGCTCACCGCGTCCCGGGACAGGGTTCGACACCGGGGAGCTGTTTTTT.

The chain combines TRBV21-1 with TRBJ2-7. TRBV21-1 is shown as a pseudogene. The CDR3 length is 14 residues. In nucleotides, the CDR3 is TGTGCCAGCAGCAAAGACACGAGCTCCTACGAGCAGTACTTC. Its protein is CASSKDTSSYEQYF.

The V and J genes are TRBV6-4 and TRBJ2-2; TRBD1 matches 8 bases. V trimming: 0 bases; J trimming: 3 bases; junction bases outside the gene matches: 9. CDR1 is MRHNA and CDR2 is SNTAGT in the germline V gene. CDR3 length equals 18 residues. The CDR3 protein is CASSDSIYRRGHTGELFF. In nucleotides, the CDR3 is TGTGCCAGCAGTGACTCGATTTACCGCAGGGGGCACACCGGGGAGCTGTTTTTT.

The chain uses TRBV27 and TRBJ2-3; D is undetermined. The CDR3 totals 15 residues. Trimming cost V 6 bases and J 0 bases, with 13 bases left between them. Germline CDR1 is MNHEY and CDR2 is SMNVEV (reference sequence). For the CDR3, the DNA is TGTGCCAGCAGGGTGTTAGGCCTAAGCACAGATACGCAGTATTTT. Protein product: CASRVLGLSTDTQYF.

The J gene is TRBJ1-2, the V gene TRBV4-3; possibly TRBD1 for D (5 bases). The CDR3 length is 18 residues. From germline, CDR1 is LGHNA and CDR2 YSLEER. The V end was cut by 0 bases, the J end by 7 bases, with 24 bases between. CDR3 residues: CASSQDRVLSFGYSGYTF. The CDR3 DNA reads TGCGCCAGCAGCCAAGACAGGGTCTTGAGTTTCGGATATAGTGGCTACACCTTC.

This clone was seen more than once but under ten times. V usage is TRBV25-1 and J usage is TRBJ1-5; a possible D gene is TRBD1 (6 bases). V was trimmed by 6 bases and J by 3 bases, leaving 15 bases between them. This CDR3 is 15 amino acids long. Germline CDR1 reads MGHDK; CDR2 reads SYGVNS. DNA of the CDR3: TGTGCCAGCAGCTCCACGGGGGGCGTCAATCAGCCCCAGCATTTT. Translating gives CASSSTGGVNQPQHF.

The chain links TRBV7-3 to TRBJ2-7; 9 bases are shared with TRBD2. Germline assignment: CDR1 SGHTA and CDR2 FQGTGA. After removal of 4 bases from V and 6 bases from J, the junction contained 13 bases not matched to a gene. This CDR3 region has 16 residues. CDR3: CASSSEGGLAGSEQYF. The CDR3 DNA reads as TGTGCCAGCAGCTCCGAGGGGGGACTAGCAGGCTCCGAGCAGTACTTC.

This rearrangement joins TRBV5-4 to TRBJ2-7; D call uncertain. Trimming stripped 5 bases from V and 1 base from J, with 10 bases between. Germline-derived CDR1 and CDR2 are SGHNT and YYREEE (reference sequence). This CDR3 is 13 amino acids long. The CDR3 reads CASRDVGSYEQYF. CDR3 sequence (DNA): TGTGCCAGCAGGGACGTGGGATCCTACGAGCAGTACTTC. The entire variable domain, with the rest obtained from reference TRBV5-4 and TRBJ2-7, is as follows: ETGVTQSPTHLIKTRGQQVTLRCSSQSGHNTVSWYQQALGQGPQFIFQYYREEENGRGNFPPRFSGLQFPNYSSELNVNALELDDSALYLCASRDVGSYEQYFGPGTRLTVT.